Given below is one T cell receptor beta chain in context. No antigen is known for it. The sample belongs to a study of cytomegalovirus exposure and HLA in healthy donors. Notes on the study in general: For presence/absence analyses, sequencing depth was assumed to be roughly uniform across donors.

The primer mix had 60 Vbeta and 13 Jbeta primers. Sequencing used immunoSEQ multiplex PCR; TCRdb keeps in-frame clones, though not all of them. This sample has fewer than 110,000 clones, with 79% found just once. Germline V gene lookup returns CDR1 MNHNS and CDR2 SASEGT. The CDR3 is 15 amino acids. Between the trimmed V and J ends, which lost 2 bases and 0 bases, there was a span of 10 bases. The donors comprised healthy bone marrow donors. This receptor was taken from a man aged 50 or older in good health and CMV-seropositive. Sequencing used PBMCs. V usage is TRBV6-1 and J usage is TRBJ1-1; D possibly corresponds to TRBD1 (5 bases). The CDR3, as DNA: TGTGCCAGCAGTGAATTGGACACTTTGAACACTGAAGCTTTCTTT. This encodes CASSELDTLNTEAFF.